These T cell receptor beta chains were read from a single sample in a study of cytomegalovirus exposure and HLA in healthy donors. Clones were read by immunoSEQ multiplex PCR, and TCRdb kept only the in-frame ones, dropping some. The data show around 150,000 clones, with around 65% seen just once and around 3% held by the top ten. Material for sequencing was PBMCs. These receptors originate from a woman between 35 and 50 years old in good health and CMV-seropositive. Each CDR3 is given with its conserved first and last residue. A D gene is named only where the DNA matches it firmly. A row's size may be missing; if present it is once, few, many or a size class.

j_call: TRBJ2-7; v_call: TRBV5-6; clone_size: .; d_call: .; cdr3_nt: TGTGCCAGCAGCTTGGGCGAACTTAGGAGCTCCTACGAGCAGTACTTC; cdr3_aa: CASSLGELRSSYEQYF
j_call: TRBJ2-2; v_call: TRBV4-1; clone_size: few; d_call: .; cdr3_nt: TGCGCCAGCAGCCAAGATGGTCTAGCGAGGACCGGGGAGCTGTTTTTT; cdr3_aa: CASSQDGLARTGELFF
j_call: TRBJ1-5; v_call: TRBV7-9; clone_size: few; d_call: .; cdr3_nt: TGTGCCAGCAGCTTGGGGGACAATAGCAATCAGCCCCAGCATTTT; cdr3_aa: CASSLGDNSNQPQHF
j_call: TRBJ2-7; v_call: TRBV18; clone_size: few; d_call: .; cdr3_nt: TGTGCCAGCTCTCCAGGGGCTCAACCCTACGAGCAGTACTTC; cdr3_aa: CASSPGAQPYEQYF
j_call: TRBJ2-5; v_call: TRBV7-9; clone_size: .; d_call: .; cdr3_nt: TGTGCCAGCAGCCGTACCGGGGGAGAGGCCCAGTACTTC; cdr3_aa: CASSRTGGEAQYF
j_call: TRBJ2-7; v_call: TRBV5-6; clone_size: .; d_call: TRBD2; cdr3_nt: TGTGCCAGCAGCCCGGGACTAGCGGGGGCCTACGAGCAGTACTTC; cdr3_aa: CASSPGLAGAYEQYF
j_call: TRBJ2-5; v_call: TRBV28; clone_size: .; d_call: TRBD1; cdr3_nt: TGTGCCAGCAGTTTTTTGCAGGCCGGGACAGGGACAGAGACCCAGTACTTC; cdr3_aa: CASSFLQAGTGTETQYF
j_call: TRBJ1-4; v_call: TRBV5-1; clone_size: .; d_call: TRBD1; cdr3_nt: TGCGCCAGCAGCGTACAGGGGACGAATGAAAAACTGTTTTTT; cdr3_aa: CASSVQGTNEKLFF
j_call: TRBJ1-1; v_call: TRBV5-4; clone_size: .; d_call: .; cdr3_nt: TGTGCCAGCAGCTCCTATAGTACTGAAGCTTTCTTT; cdr3_aa: CASSSYSTEAFF
j_call: TRBJ2-7; v_call: TRBV15; clone_size: .; d_call: TRBD1; cdr3_nt: TGTGCCACCAGCTTCCGGGACAGGGGCTACGAGCAGTACTTC; cdr3_aa: CATSFRDRGYEQYF
j_call: TRBJ1-1; v_call: TRBV5-6; clone_size: few; d_call: .; cdr3_nt: TGTGCCAGCAGCTTAGCAGGGTTGGACACTGAAGCTTTCTTT; cdr3_aa: CASSLAGLDTEAFF
j_call: TRBJ2-5; v_call: TRBV9; clone_size: few; d_call: TRBD1; cdr3_nt: TGTGCCAGCAGCTCCTCCGGGACAGGGGTAGAGACCCAGTACTTC; cdr3_aa: CASSSSGTGVETQYF
j_call: TRBJ1-2; v_call: TRBV4-3; clone_size: .; d_call: .; cdr3_nt: TGCGCCAGCAGCCTAGGGGGGGATTTCGGCTACACCTTC; cdr3_aa: CASSLGGDFGYTF
j_call: TRBJ1-5; v_call: TRBV27; clone_size: .; d_call: .; cdr3_nt: TGTGCCAGCAGTTTATACGGTGATCAGCCCCAGCATTTT; cdr3_aa: CASSLYGDQPQHF
j_call: TRBJ2-7; v_call: TRBV29-1; clone_size: few; d_call: TRBD1; cdr3_nt: TGCAGCGTCACGACAGGGGAATGGTACGAGCAGTACTTC; cdr3_aa: CSVTTGEWYEQYF
j_call: TRBJ2-3; v_call: TRBV6-5; clone_size: few; d_call: TRBD1; cdr3_nt: TGTGCCAGCAGTTACTCCACAGGGGGGATCACAGATACGCAGTATTTT; cdr3_aa: CASSYSTGGITDTQYF
j_call: TRBJ2-5; v_call: TRBV4-3; clone_size: .; d_call: .; cdr3_nt: TGCGCCAGCAGCCAAGAAGCGGGCGCTCTTATAGGGACCCAGTACTTC; cdr3_aa: CASSQEAGALIGTQYF
j_call: TRBJ2-1; v_call: TRBV7-3; clone_size: .; d_call: TRBD2; cdr3_nt: TGTGCCAGCAGCTCCACACTAGCGAGCTCCTACAATGAGCAGTTCTTC; cdr3_aa: CASSSTLASSYNEQFF
j_call: TRBJ1-2; v_call: TRBV7-9; clone_size: .; d_call: TRBD1; cdr3_nt: TGTGCCAGCAGTTTAGGACAGGGTCACTATGGCTACACCTTC; cdr3_aa: CASSLGQGHYGYTF
j_call: TRBJ1-1; v_call: TRBV29-1; clone_size: .; d_call: TRBD1; cdr3_nt: TGCAGCGTTGATATGACAGGGCGGGCGAGGAACACTGAAGCTTTCTTT; cdr3_aa: CSVDMTGRARNTEAFF
j_call: TRBJ2-5; v_call: TRBV5-1; clone_size: .; d_call: .; cdr3_nt: TGCGCCAGCAGCTCCTTTGGCGGAGAGACCCAGTACTTC; cdr3_aa: CASSSFGGETQYF
j_call: TRBJ2-3; v_call: TRBV5-8; clone_size: .; d_call: .; cdr3_nt: TGTGCCAGCAGCTTGGTTGGAGGGAGTAAGGGCACAGATACGCAGTATTTT; cdr3_aa: CASSLVGGSKGTDTQYF
j_call: TRBJ1-1; v_call: TRBV28; clone_size: .; d_call: TRBD1; cdr3_nt: TGTGCCAGCAGTTTGAAAGGGACAGGGGGCCCGGAGAGGACTTTT; cdr3_aa: CASSLKGTGGPERTF
j_call: TRBJ2-7; v_call: TRBV5-1; clone_size: .; d_call: TRBD1; cdr3_nt: TGCGCCAGCAGCGGACAGGGGGCGCCCAACGAGCAGTACTTC; cdr3_aa: CASSGQGAPNEQYF
j_call: TRBJ1-2; v_call: TRBV18; clone_size: .; d_call: .; cdr3_nt: TGTGCCAGCTCACCATCCGGGGATGGCTACACCTTC; cdr3_aa: CASSPSGDGYTF
j_call: TRBJ2-3; v_call: TRBV5-6; clone_size: few; d_call: TRBD1; cdr3_nt: TGTGCCAGCAGCTTCTACAGGGGGCCCGCAGATACGCAGTATTTT; cdr3_aa: CASSFYRGPADTQYF
j_call: TRBJ1-2; v_call: TRBV5-1; clone_size: .; d_call: TRBD1; cdr3_nt: TGCGCCAGCCAAGGACAGGGCTATGGCTACACCTTC; cdr3_aa: CASQGQGYGYTF
j_call: TRBJ2-1; v_call: TRBV29-1; clone_size: .; d_call: TRBD1; cdr3_nt: TGCAGCGTTGAAAAGGGGGCGGACAATGAGCAGTTCTTC; cdr3_aa: CSVEKGADNEQFF
j_call: TRBJ2-1; v_call: TRBV4-3; clone_size: .; d_call: .; cdr3_nt: TGCGCCAGCAGCCAACAACTAGCTAGGGTGAACAATGAGCAGTTCTTC; cdr3_aa: CASSQQLARVNNEQFF
j_call: TRBJ2-3; v_call: TRBV13; clone_size: .; d_call: TRBD2; cdr3_nt: TGTGCCAGCAGCCGGATAACAGGACTAGCGACCCGCACAGATACGCAGTATTTT; cdr3_aa: CASSRITGLATRTDTQYF
j_call: TRBJ2-1; v_call: TRBV28; clone_size: once; d_call: .; cdr3_nt: TGTGCCAGCAGTTTATCCGCCTCCCTCGGGTCATACAATGAGCAGTTCTTC; cdr3_aa: CASSLSASLGSYNEQFF
j_call: TRBJ2-1; v_call: TRBV5-1; clone_size: .; d_call: TRBD1; cdr3_nt: TGCGCCAGCAGCTGGGGTCCGGGACAGGGTAACAATGAGCAGTTCTTC; cdr3_aa: CASSWGPGQGNNEQFF
j_call: TRBJ2-5; v_call: TRBV7-3; clone_size: .; d_call: .; cdr3_nt: TGTGCCAGCAGCTTGGTCCAGCAAGAGACCCAGTACTTC; cdr3_aa: CASSLVQQETQYF
j_call: TRBJ1-1; v_call: TRBV2; clone_size: few; d_call: .; cdr3_nt: TGTGCCAGCAAGCCACAGGGAATCGGTGAAGCTTTCTTT; cdr3_aa: CASKPQGIGEAFF
j_call: TRBJ2-3; v_call: TRBV7-2; clone_size: .; d_call: .; cdr3_nt: TGTGCCCTCGATAGGGGATTGAGCACAGATACGCAGTATTTT; cdr3_aa: CALDRGLSTDTQYF
j_call: TRBJ2-7; v_call: TRBV7-2; clone_size: few; d_call: .; cdr3_nt: TGTGCCAGCAGCTTAGATGCTGCAACAACCTACGAGCAGTACTTC; cdr3_aa: CASSLDAATTYEQYF
j_call: TRBJ1-1; v_call: TRBV29-1; clone_size: .; d_call: TRBD1; cdr3_nt: TGCAGCGTTGAAGATTCCAGGGGGCTGAACACTGAAGCTTTCTTT; cdr3_aa: CSVEDSRGLNTEAFF
j_call: TRBJ1-5; v_call: TRBV19; clone_size: .; d_call: TRBD1; cdr3_nt: TGTGCCAGTACTGCCGGGACAGGGGGCTTTTTGCCCCAGCATTTT; cdr3_aa: CASTAGTGGFLPQHF
j_call: TRBJ1-4; v_call: TRBV4-3; clone_size: .; d_call: .; cdr3_nt: TGCGCCAGCAGCCCGGACAGTGCAACTAATGAAAAACTGTTTTTT; cdr3_aa: CASSPDSATNEKLFF
j_call: TRBJ2-1; v_call: TRBV5-1; clone_size: .; d_call: .; cdr3_nt: TGCGCCAGCAGCTTGGCTGATAGCCTAAGGAGGGGTGAGCAGTTCTTC; cdr3_aa: CASSLADSLRRGEQFF
j_call: TRBJ1-1; v_call: TRBV27; clone_size: .; d_call: TRBD1; cdr3_nt: TGTGCCAGCAGAACTACAGGGGGCACTGAAGCTTTCTTT; cdr3_aa: CASRTTGGTEAFF
j_call: TRBJ2-7; v_call: TRBV7-3; clone_size: .; d_call: TRBD2; cdr3_nt: TGTGCCAGCAGCCGAATCGAGAGCCAGGGCGCGGGGGACCACGAGCAGTACTTC; cdr3_aa: CASSRIESQGAGDHEQYF
j_call: TRBJ1-5; v_call: TRBV28; clone_size: few; d_call: .; cdr3_nt: TGTGCCAGCAGACCAAGAGTTAGCAATCAGCCCCAGCATTTT; cdr3_aa: CASRPRVSNQPQHF
j_call: TRBJ1-5; v_call: TRBV19; clone_size: .; d_call: TRBD1; cdr3_nt: TGTGCCAGTAGTTTTGGACAGGGCGGCCAGCCCCAGCATTTT; cdr3_aa: CASSFGQGGQPQHF
j_call: TRBJ1-5; v_call: TRBV19; clone_size: .; d_call: TRBD1; cdr3_nt: TGTGCCAGTAGTATTCGGACAGGGGAACAGCCCCAGCATTTT; cdr3_aa: CASSIRTGEQPQHF
j_call: TRBJ2-1; v_call: TRBV4-3; clone_size: few; d_call: TRBD2; cdr3_nt: TGCGCCAGCAGCCAAGGAGCACTAGCGGGGAAAGCTAATGAGCAGTTCTTC; cdr3_aa: CASSQGALAGKANEQFF
j_call: TRBJ1-3; v_call: TRBV9; clone_size: .; d_call: TRBD1; cdr3_nt: TGTGCCAGCAGCGAGGGGACAGGTCCTGGAAACACCATATATTTT; cdr3_aa: CASSEGTGPGNTIYF
j_call: TRBJ1-5; v_call: TRBV28; clone_size: .; d_call: TRBD1; cdr3_nt: TGTGCCAGCAGAAACTGGGGGCGAGGGGGCGGGAGCAATCAGCCCCAGCATTTT; cdr3_aa: CASRNWGRGGGSNQPQHF
j_call: TRBJ2-1; v_call: TRBV18; clone_size: .; d_call: TRBD2; cdr3_nt: TGTGCCAGCTCACCTCCTAGCGGGGCTTACTACAATGAGCAGTTCTTC; cdr3_aa: CASSPPSGAYYNEQFF
j_call: TRBJ1-5; v_call: TRBV12-5; clone_size: .; d_call: .; cdr3_nt: TGTGCTAGTGGTTCGACTCCCCCTCGGCTCAGCAATCAGCCCCAGCATTTT; cdr3_aa: CASGSTPPRLSNQPQHF
j_call: TRBJ2-5; v_call: TRBV9; clone_size: once; d_call: .; cdr3_nt: TGTGCCAGCAGCTACCAAAGGGGGATCGGAGAGACCCAGTACTTC; cdr3_aa: CASSYQRGIGETQYF
j_call: TRBJ1-5; v_call: TRBV19; clone_size: .; d_call: .; cdr3_nt: TGTGCCAGTAGTATAGAAGGGGGGGCCTTACAGCCCCAGCATTTT; cdr3_aa: CASSIEGGALQPQHF
j_call: TRBJ2-2; v_call: TRBV4-2; clone_size: few; d_call: .; cdr3_nt: TGTGCCAGCAGCCAAGTAACAGGGCGCGGGGAGCTGTTTTTT; cdr3_aa: CASSQVTGRGELFF